A single sample gave rise to the 16 T cell receptor beta chains below, sequenced in a study of response to subunit inactivated influenza vaccine. TCRdb independently ran MiXCR on the RT-PCR reads; one entry per CDR3 protein. The data contain some 480,000 distinct CDR3 sequences, approximately 9.9% of them singletons. The specimen comprised PBMCs from blood, sampled about 6 weeks after vaccination. These receptors were collected from a man between 45 and 60 years old who received an inactivated influenza vaccine.

This clonotype occurred a few times. The chain combines TRBV29-1 with TRBJ2-1; D may be TRBD1 (6 bases). The V end was cut by 4 bases, the J end by 7 bases, with 14 bases between. CDR3 length equals 13 residues. CDR1 and CDR2 from the germline V gene are SQVTM and ANQGSEA. CDR3 amino acids: CSVAVNRVNEQFF. CDR3 nucleotide sequence: TGCAGCGTTGCGGTAAACAGGGTAAATGAGCAGTTCTTC.

This clonotype was counted a few times. The J gene is TRBJ1-1, the V gene TRBV12-2. TRBV12-2 is described as a pseudogene. The CDR3 covers 11 residues. The CDR3 reads CASVTGSEAFF. The CDR3 nucleotides are TGTGCAAGTGTTACCGGGAGTGAAGCTTTCTTT.

V and J are TRBV20-1 and TRBJ2-6; 7 nucleotides align to TRBD1. J gave up 0 bases and V 0 bases, and 2 bases lay outside the gene matches. Germline CDR1 is DFQATT and CDR2 is SNEGSKA (reference sequence). This CDR3 has 16 residues. The CDR3 loop reads CSAREDRPSGANVLTF. The DNA for the CDR3 is TGCAGTGCTAGAGAGGACAGGCCCTCTGGGGCCAACGTCCTGACTTTC.

This clonotype was picked up many times. This chain uses TRBV20-1 with TRBJ1-1; TRBD1 is a possible D gene (6 bases). There are 12 residues in the CDR3. CDR1 and CDR2 from the germline V gene are DFQATT and SNEGSKA (reference sequence). V shed 3 bases and J shed 8 bases, with 13 bases lying between them. The CDR3 loop reads CSARDRGSEAFF. CDR3 DNA sequence: TGCAGTGCTAGGGACAGAGGGAGCGAAGCTTTCTTT.

A few counts support this clonotype. The chain has TRBV6-2 or TRBV6-3 and TRBJ2-2; the D gene is possibly TRBD1 (6 bases). Germline CDR1 and CDR2: MNHEY and SVGEGT. V was pared by 2 bases and J by 7 bases, with 14 bases between. CDR3 size: 15 residues. CDR3 coding DNA: TGTGCCAGCAGTTACCGAGGGACACGAGGCGGGGAGCTGTTTTTT. Amino acid sequence: CASSYRGTRGGELFF.

The chain couples TRBV7-2 to TRBJ2-1, with D perhaps matching TRBD2 (6 bases). This CDR3 has 15 residues. Germline CDR1 SGHTA, CDR2 FQGNSA. With 7 bases removed from V and 8 bases from J, the gap between germline ends came to 21 bases. CDR3 in DNA: TGTGCCAGCAAAAGTAGCGGACCTAGAGCGTATGAGCAGTTCTTC. It translates to CASKSSGPRAYEQFF.

V usage is TRBV20-1 and J usage is TRBJ2-7, with 7 bases aligning to TRBD1. Germline V gene lookup returns CDR1 DFQATT and CDR2 SNEGSKA (reference sequence). Trimming cost V 6 bases and J 3 bases; bases outside gene matches: 11. The CDR3 consists of 14 residues. DNA for the CDR3: TGCAGTGCCTCCAGGGGGTCTACCAACTACGAGCAGTACTTC. It is translated as CSASRGSTNYEQYF.

This clonotype was observed a few times. V gene TRBV10-3 combines with J gene TRBJ2-3; 7 bases fit TRBD1. V lost 5 bases to trimming and J lost 3 bases; unmatched junction nucleotides: 5. Germline V gene data show CDR1 as ENHRY and CDR2 as SYGVKD. The CDR3 runs 14 residues. The CDR3 region is CAISTGDSTDTQYF. The CDR3 DNA sequence: TGTGCCATCAGTACCGGGGACAGTACAGATACGCAGTATTTT.

This chain connects TRBV12-3 or TRBV12-4 to TRBJ2-7; D might be TRBD1 or TRBD2, each matching 5 bases. There are 14 residues in the CDR3. Between the trimmed V and J ends, which lost 3 bases and 1 base, there was a span of 10 bases. The CDR3 sequence is CASSFGAPSYEQYF. The CDR3, as DNA: TGTGCCAGCAGTTTCGGGGCGCCGTCCTACGAGCAGTACTTC.

This clonotype was seen a few times. V gene TRBV7-3 combines with J gene TRBJ2-5, with 11 bases matching TRBD2. The CDR3 totals 15 residues. Germline CDR1 is SGHTA and CDR2 is FQGTGA. The junction had 9 bases not matched to a gene; V was cut back by 5 bases and J by 7 bases. The CDR3 DNA is TGTGCCAGCAGCCCGGGACTAGCGGAGTCTCGGACCCAGTACTTC. It encodes CASSPGLAESRTQYF.

The chain uses TRBV7-9 and TRBJ2-1; 14 bases align to TRBD2. CDR1 is SEHNR, CDR2 FQNEAQ, per germline (reference sequence). The CDR3 is 17 amino acids. Trimming at V came to 1 base and at J to 8 bases, leaving 7 bases not matched to a gene. The CDR3 region is CASSLDGLAGGPHEQFF. Written as DNA, the CDR3 is TGTGCCAGCAGCTTAGATGGACTAGCGGGAGGTCCCCATGAGCAGTTCTTC.

This clonotype was observed a few times. This chain links TRBV7-2 with TRBJ1-6; D is ambiguous. This CDR3 is 14 amino acids long. The germline V gene encodes CDR1 SGHTA and CDR2 FQGNSA. Trimming took off 2 bases at V and 4 bases at J, with 6 bases between the two ends. Here the CDR3 reads CASSLRQYNSPLHF. CDR3 sequence (DNA): TGTGCCAGCAGCTTACGTCAATATAATTCACCCCTCCACTTT.

The CDR3 DNA reads as TGTGCCAGCAGCCGACTAGGGAAAGAGACCCAGTACTTC. Translating it yields CASSRLGKETQYF. V gene TRBV12-3 or TRBV12-4 combines with J gene TRBJ2-5; possible D gene TRBD2, 6 bases. This CDR3 has 13 amino acids. V lost 6 bases, J lost 3 bases, and 11 bases lay in between.

This clonotype was seen a few times. The V call is TRBV7-2, the J call TRBJ2-3; 8 bases map to TRBD2. The V segment lost 0 bases and the J segment 3 bases; nucleotides outside the gene matches: 11. This CDR3 region has 18 residues. The germline V gene has CDR1 SGHTA and CDR2 FQGNSA. CDR3 in amino acids: CASSLALRSGSGTDTQYF. The CDR3 DNA is TGTGCCAGCAGCTTAGCGTTAAGGAGCGGGAGTGGGACAGATACGCAGTATTTT.

CDR3 amino acids: CSARISASDTQYF. Written as DNA, the CDR3 is TGCAGTGCTAGGATTAGCGCCTCAGATACGCAGTATTTT. The rearrangement uses TRBV20-1 and TRBJ2-3, with D possibly being TRBD2 (5 bases). The CDR3 consists of 13 residues. V lost 3 bases and J lost 4, with 11 bases in between. CDR1 DFQATT and CDR2 SNEGSKA come from the germline V gene (reference sequence).

This clonotype has ten or more counts. V gene TRBV27 combines with J gene TRBJ2-1; 11 bases match TRBD2. The CDR3 is 15 residues long. After removal of 5 bases from V and 6 bases from J, the junction contained 6 bases not matched to a gene. The germline gives CDR1 MNHEY, CDR2 SMNVEV (reference sequence). CDR3 sequence reads: CASSTGGLAVNEQFF. CDR3 DNA sequence: TGTGCCAGCAGTACTGGGGGACTAGCGGTCAATGAGCAGTTCTTC.